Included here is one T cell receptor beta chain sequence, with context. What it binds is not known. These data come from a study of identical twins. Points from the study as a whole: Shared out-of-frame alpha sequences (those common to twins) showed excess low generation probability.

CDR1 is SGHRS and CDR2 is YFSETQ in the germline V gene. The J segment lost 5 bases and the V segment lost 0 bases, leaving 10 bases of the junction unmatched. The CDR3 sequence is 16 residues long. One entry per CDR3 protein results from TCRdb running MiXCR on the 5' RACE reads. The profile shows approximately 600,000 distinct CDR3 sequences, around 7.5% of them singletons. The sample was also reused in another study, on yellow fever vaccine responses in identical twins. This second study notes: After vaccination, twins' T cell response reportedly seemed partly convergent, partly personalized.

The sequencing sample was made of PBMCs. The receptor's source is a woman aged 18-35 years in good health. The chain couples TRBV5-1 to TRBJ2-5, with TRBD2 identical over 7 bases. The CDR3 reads CASSLALSGGVETQYF. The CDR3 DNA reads TGCGCCAGCAGCTTGGCCCTTAGTGGGGGGGTTGAGACCCAGTACTTC.